Following are 28 T cell receptor beta chains from one sample sequenced in a study of T-cell reconstitution after alpha-beta-depleted transplantation in children. As it was prepared, the TCRbeta library received unique molecular identifiers. TCRdb re-derived calls from the PCR reads in MiXCR, one entry per CDR3 protein. In the table there are 380,000 or so distinct CDR3 sequences, about an eighth of which are singletons. The specimen comprised PBMCs, sampled from the stem cell graft. The receptors stem from a human donor who donated a stem cell graft to a child with Fanconi anemia.

The V and J genes are TRBV7-9 and TRBJ1-5; possibly TRBD1 for D (5 bases). This CDR3 comprises 13 residues. Germline-derived CDR1 and CDR2 are SEHNR and FQNEAQ (reference sequence). V was pared by 5 bases and J by 5 bases, with 10 bases between. Here the CDR3 DNA reads TGTGCCAGCAGCGACGACAGTCATCAGCCCCAGCATTTT. Translated, it gives CASSDDSHQPQHF.

The chain combines TRBV18 with TRBJ1-1; D is undetermined. The CDR3 length is 13 residues. Germline assignment: CDR1 KGHSH and CDR2 LQKENI. Trimming left V 3 bases short and J 0 bases short, with 5 bases between. The CDR3 loop is CASSPAVNTEAFF. The CDR3 DNA is TGTGCCAGCTCACCTGCAGTGAACACTGAAGCTTTCTTT. The full variable domain, rest sourced from reference TRBV18 and TRBJ1-1, is NAGVMQNPRHLVRRRGQEARLRCSPMKGHSHVYWYRQLPEEGLKFMVYLQKENIIDESGMPKERFSAEFPKEGPSILRIQQVVRGDSAAYFCASSPAVNTEAFFGQGTRLTVV.

The gene calls are TRBV25-1 and TRBJ2-5, with D possibly TRBD2 on 6 matching bases. The germline V gene encodes CDR1 MGHDK and CDR2 SYGVNS. This CDR3 comprises 13 residues. V gave up 10 bases and J gave up 5 bases, with 17 bases separating them. CDR3 loop: CATQVAGRETQYF. The CDR3 region has the DNA TGTGCCACCCAAGTCGCGGGACGGGAGACCCAGTACTTC. The full variable domain, its missing parts supplied by reference TRBV25-1 and TRBJ2-5, is EADIYQTPRYLVIGTGKKITLECSQTMGHDKMYWYQQDPGMELHLIHYSYGVNSTEKGDLSSESTVSRIRTEHFPLTLESARPSHTSQYLCATQVAGRETQYFGPGTRLLVL.

This clonotype was picked up many times. This chain joins TRBV12-3 or TRBV12-4 and TRBJ2-3, with D perhaps TRBD1 or TRBD2 (5 bases each). This CDR3 has 14 amino acids. V lost 5 bases, J lost 4 bases, and 13 bases lay in between. In DNA, the CDR3 is TGTGCCAGCAGTAAGATCGGGACCTCAGATACGCAGTATTTT. It is translated as CASSKIGTSDTQYF.

This clonotype was picked up a small number of times. The V and J genes are TRBV7-9 and TRBJ2-5; 7 bases line up with TRBD1. The length of the CDR3 is 16 residues. Germline V gene lookup returns CDR1 SEHNR and CDR2 FQNEAQ (reference sequence). The V and J ends lost 5 bases and 3 bases, in that order; junction bases with no gene match: 12. The CDR3 spells CASSPYAPGTEETQYF. The CDR3 coding sequence is TGTGCCAGCAGCCCCTATGCTCCCGGGACAGAAGAGACCCAGTACTTC.

The V and J genes are TRBV5-6 and TRBJ2-1; 8 nucleotides line up with TRBD1. V was pared by 2 bases and J by 10 bases, with 11 bases of the junction left unmatched. The germline CDR1 and CDR2 sequences are SGHDT and YYEEEE. The CDR3 spans 15 residues. Written as DNA, the CDR3 is TGTGCCAGCAGCTTCCGGGACAGGATCGTAGTGGAGCAGTTCTTC. It specifies CASSFRDRIVVEQFF.

This chain connects TRBV10-3 to TRBJ2-7; D uncertain. CDR3 length: 13 amino acids. V lost 5 bases and J 1 base, leaving 9 bases between the germline ends. Germline CDR1 ENHRY, CDR2 SYGVKD. The CDR3 protein is CAISRDDSYEQYV. Here the CDR3 DNA reads TGTGCCATCAGTCGAGACGATTCCTACGAGCAGTACGTC.

The rearrangement joins TRBV7-9 to TRBJ2-1; a possible D gene is TRBD1 (6 bases). Per the germline V gene, CDR1 is SEHNR and CDR2 is FQNEAQ (reference sequence). The CDR3 sequence is 15 residues long. Trimming pared 0 bases from V and 3 bases from J, leaving 9 bases between. The CDR3 sequence: CASSLAGRGYNEQFF. As DNA, the CDR3 is TGTGCCAGCAGCTTAGCGGGCAGGGGCTACAATGAGCAGTTCTTC. Full variable domain (missing parts from reference TRBV7-9 and TRBJ2-1): DTGVSQNPRHKITKRGQNVTFRCDPISEHNRLYWYRQTLGQGPEFLTYFQNEAQLEKSRLLSDRFSAERPKGSFSTLEIQRTEQGDSAMYLCASSLAGRGYNEQFFGPGTRLTVL.

This clonotype was observed many times. The rearrangement links TRBV20-1 to TRBJ2-1; TRBD1 matches at 7 bases. The germline CDR1 and CDR2 sequences are DFQATT and SNEGSKA (reference sequence). There are 16 residues in the CDR3. J was trimmed by 8 bases and V by 5 bases; bases with no gene match: 18. The chain's CDR3 is CSAQNLGGRLSYEQFF. CDR3 DNA: TGCAGTGCTCAAAACCTAGGGGGCAGGTTGTCCTATGAGCAGTTCTTC.

CDR3 nucleotides: TGTGCCAGCAGCTTGGGGTGGGACACAGATACGCAGTATTTT. Translating it yields CASSLGWDTDTQYF. This chain links TRBV5-6 with TRBJ2-3; the D is unclear. Deletions cut 0 bases from V and 2 bases from J, with 7 bases between. The CDR3 runs to 14 residues. Per germline, CDR1 SGHDT and CDR2 YYEEEE.

There are many counts of this clonotype. The V call is TRBV28, the J call TRBJ1-6, with D possibly being TRBD1 (5 bases). With 10 bases removed from V and 12 bases from J, the gap between germline ends came to 16 bases. The CDR3 loop spans 12 amino acids. Looked up from germline, CDR1 is MDHEN and CDR2 is SYDVKM. CDR3 nucleotide sequence: TGTGCCACGGGCCGGACCGACAGACCCCTCCACTTT. It specifies CATGRTDRPLHF.

This clonotype was detected only a few times. CDR3 loop: CASMAGQGANEQFF. The CDR3, as DNA: TGTGCCAGTATGGCGGGACAGGGGGCGAATGAGCAGTTCTTC. The gene calls are TRBV19 and TRBJ2-1; 12 bases match TRBD1. After removal of 7 bases from V and 7 bases from J, the junction contained 5 bases not matched to a gene. The germline V gene has CDR1 LNHDA and CDR2 SQIVND (reference sequence). The CDR3 is 14 amino acids. The variable domain in full, with the rest retrieved from reference TRBV19 and TRBJ2-1, is DGGITQSPKYLFRKEGQNVTLSCEQNLNHDAMYWYRQDPGQGLRLIYYSQIVNDFQKGDIAEGYSVSREKKESFPLTVTSAQKNPTAFYLCASMAGQGANEQFFGPGTRLTVL.

This clonotype has only a few counts. The rearrangement joins TRBV6-5 to TRBJ2-3; D gene ambiguous. CDR1 and CDR2 (germline): MNHEY, SVGAGI. Between the trimmed V and J ends, which lost 2 bases and 3 bases, there was a span of 12 bases. The CDR3 is made up of 15 amino acids. The CDR3 spells CASSYQGAPTDTQYF. CDR3 sequence (DNA): TGTGCCAGCAGTTACCAAGGCGCACCGACAGATACGCAGTATTTT.

There are many counts of this clonotype. The chain employs TRBV19 and TRBJ2-2; D perhaps matches TRBD1 (6 bases). Germline assignment: CDR1 LNHDA and CDR2 SQIVND (reference sequence). Trimming took 9 bases from V and 5 from J, leaving 10 bases between them. This CDR3 spans 12 amino acids. CDR3 DNA sequence: TGTGCCAGCAGCAGGGGAACCGGGGAGCTGTTTTTT. Translating it yields CASSRGTGELFF.

This clonotype was counted many times. The J gene is TRBJ2-3, the V gene TRBV29-1; 8 positions match TRBD2. Germline CDR1 SQVTM, CDR2 ANQGSEA. The CDR3 covers 13 residues. V was pared by 7 bases and J by 3 bases, with 6 bases of the junction left unmatched. The CDR3 coding sequence is TGCAGCGCCTCCAGCGGGGGTACAGATACGCAGTATTTT. Translating gives CSASSGGTDTQYF.

V and J are TRBV11-2 and TRBJ1-2, with D perhaps matching TRBD1 (6 bases). Germline CDR1 reads SGHAT; CDR2 reads FQNNGV. The CDR3 is made up of 15 amino acids. With 5 bases removed from V and 9 bases from J, the gap between germline ends came to 22 bases. The CDR3 loop is CASSRSTGTRSRYTF. DNA for the CDR3: TGTGCCAGCAGCAGATCTACCGGGACAAGGAGTCGCTACACCTTC.

This clonotype counts as medium-sized (0.01 to 0.1%). The chain has TRBV5-1 and TRBJ2-3; D remains ambiguous. The V and J ends lost 0 bases and 2 bases respectively, with 10 bases between them. Germline-derived CDR1 and CDR2 are SGHRS and YFSETQ. The CDR3 sequence is 15 residues long. The CDR3 spells CASSLAGQVTDTQYF. Here the CDR3 DNA reads TGCGCCAGCAGCTTGGCCGGCCAGGTCACAGATACGCAGTATTTT.

The J gene is TRBJ2-3, the V gene TRBV27; no clear D. Germline V gives CDR1 MNHEY, CDR2 SMNVEV (reference sequence). Trimming took 6 bases from V and 4 from J, leaving 14 bases between them. This CDR3 region has 14 residues. In nucleotides, the CDR3 is TGTGCCAGCAGCCCCGACTTGGAGTCAGATACGCAGTATTTT. Its translation: CASSPDLESDTQYF.

The chain couples TRBV4-1 to TRBJ2-5, with 15 bases that match TRBD2. The CDR3 runs to 18 residues. V shed 6 bases, J shed 2 bases, and the junction held 10 bases outside the gene matches. The V gene's germline CDR1 is MGHRA and CDR2 YSYEKL. The CDR3 DNA is TGCGCCAGCAGTCCCGGGGGACTAGCGGGGGGCCAACAAGAGACCCAGTACTTC. This encodes CASSPGGLAGGQQETQYF.

There are many counts of this clonotype. V is TRBV12-3 or TRBV12-4 and J is TRBJ2-4; D ambiguous. CDR3 size: 13 residues. Trimming shortened V by 8 bases and J by 0 bases, and 8 bases separated the two germline ends. CDR3 DNA sequence: TGTGCCAGCGGGCCTCTAGCCAAAAACATTCAGTACTTC. Translated: CASGPLAKNIQYF.

In its sample, this clonotype was seen many times. CDR3 sequence reads: CASSDPTGANYNEQFF. As DNA, the CDR3 is TGTGCCAGCAGCGATCCGACAGGGGCGAATTACAATGAGCAGTTCTTC. This chain joins TRBV11-2 and TRBJ2-1, with 8 bases fitting TRBD1. J lost 4 bases, V lost 5 bases, and 10 bases had no gene match. The CDR3 extends over 16 amino acids. Germline assignment: CDR1 SGHAT and CDR2 FQNNGV.

This rearrangement joins TRBV11-2 to TRBJ2-7, with D possibly TRBD2 on 5 matching bases. CDR1 is SGHAT, CDR2 FQNNGV, per germline. The CDR3 is 15 amino acids. V lost 1 base to trimming and J lost 4 bases, with 14 bases between them. The CDR3 sequence: CASSLGTLNWYEQYV. DNA of the CDR3: TGTGCCAGCAGCTTAGGGACTCTTAATTGGTACGAGCAGTACGTC.

This clonotype appeared many times. This chain connects TRBV7-2 to TRBJ2-1; 7 nucleotides line up with TRBD1. With 1 base clipped from V and 7 bases from J, the junction kept 4 bases outside the gene matches. This CDR3 is 14 amino acids long. Looked up from germline, CDR1 is SGHTA and CDR2 is FQGNSA. CDR3 nucleotides: TGTGCCAGCAGCTTAGAGTTGACAGGGAATGAGCAGTTCTTC. Encoded protein: CASSLELTGNEQFF.

The chain is built from TRBV11-2 and TRBJ2-1; TRBD2 aligns across 12 bases. This CDR3 spans 15 amino acids. Germline CDR1 and CDR2: SGHAT and FQNNGV. V lost 4 bases and J lost 5; bases outside the gene matches: 3. In nucleotides, the CDR3 is TGTGCCAGCAGCTCGAGGACTAGCGGGGACAATGAGCAGTTCTTC. Amino acids: CASSSRTSGDNEQFF.

The chain recombines TRBV25-1 with TRBJ1-6; D unresolved. Trimming left V 6 bases short and J 10 bases short, with 13 bases between. CDR3 length: 13 residues. Germline loops: CDR1 MGHDK, CDR2 SYGVNS. This chain's CDR3 is CASSDGVGSPLHF. The CDR3 coding sequence is TGTGCCAGCAGCGATGGCGTGGGGTCACCCCTCCACTTT.

J is TRBJ2-5 and V is TRBV5-1; 14 positions agree with TRBD2. From germline, CDR1 is SGHRS and CDR2 YFSETQ. V was pared by 6 bases and J by 4 bases, with 11 bases of the junction left unmatched. The length of the CDR3 is 17 residues. The CDR3 here is CASNSGTSGGVGETQYF. In DNA form, the CDR3 reads TGCGCCAGCAACTCCGGGACTAGCGGGGGAGTTGGAGAGACCCAGTACTTC.

This sequence joins TRBV7-9 and TRBJ2-2; 14 positions match TRBD2. The CDR3 extends over 17 amino acids. Germline V lookup: CDR1 SEHNR, CDR2 FQNEAQ (reference sequence). With 5 bases clipped from V and 4 bases from J, the junction kept 6 bases outside the gene matches. The CDR3 bases are TGTGCCAGCAGCCCACCGACTAGCGGGGGGGCCACCGGGGAGCTGTTTTTT. The encoded protein is CASSPPTSGGATGELFF.

In this sample, this clonotype turned up a few times. This rearrangement joins TRBV6-5 to TRBJ2-1; TRBD1 is a possible D gene (6 bases). V was cut by 3 bases and J by 5 bases, with 14 bases left in between. The CDR3 spans 15 residues. CDR1 and CDR2 (germline): MNHEY, SVGAGI. The CDR3 protein is CASSYGDMDHNEQFF. The CDR3 nucleotides are TGTGCCAGCAGTTATGGGGACATGGACCACAATGAGCAGTTCTTC.